Listed here are 14 T cell receptor beta chains from one sample, sequenced in a study of T cells in Graves' hyperthyroidism and ophthalmopathy (dated by TCRdb to the late 2010s). Library construction relied on multiplex PCR. TCRdb records Illumina HiSeq 2000 as the sequencer. Amplification of TCR beta CDR3 regions was carried out from RNA transcripts. For the first round of RT-PCR on the TCR CDR3, the HTBI primer set was used together with the Qiagen OneStep RT-PCR kit. In-frame beta chains were kept once TCRdb had trimmed the public reads at Q25 with fastp and called clones with MiXCR. Rows are unified per CDR3 protein, each entry keeping the most common DNA and genes. The sample table records approximately 300,000 distinct CDR3 sequences; roughly 17% of these occur just once. Roughly 33% of the sample rests with the top ten. The specimen was blood. Source of these receptors: a man aged 25-45 years with Graves' hyperthyroidism.

Comments on this clonotype: This sequence may be a read error, since a much larger clone differs from it by one base. V gene TRBV12-3 or TRBV12-4 combines with J gene TRBJ1-1; D is unresolved. The CDR3 runs to 13 residues. CDR3 in DNA: TGTGCCAGCAGTTTATCGCCCCTCATTGAAGCTCTCTTT. Residues: CASSLSPLIEALF.

The chain employs TRBV7-6 and TRBJ1-1, with D perhaps matching TRBD1 (6 bases). CDR3 size: 14 residues. V lost 10 bases, J lost 3 bases, and 18 bases lay in between. The germline V gene encodes CDR1 SGHVS and CDR2 FNYEAQ. The CDR3 spells CATSLQGSDTEAFF. The CDR3 bases are TGTGCCACCTCATTACAGGGCTCAGACACTGAAGCTTTCTTT.

This clonotype was recorded a few times. The chain is built from TRBV4-2 and TRBJ2-1; 9 bases line up with TRBD2. CDR3 length equals 17 residues. The V gene end was trimmed by 2 bases and the J gene end by 5 bases; junction bases not matched to a gene: 10. Germline CDR1 and CDR2: LGHNA and YNFKEQ. CDR3 DNA: TGTGCCAGCAGCCAACCGAATAGCGGGAGTGAAGACAATGAGCAGTTCTTC. Translation gives CASSQPNSGSEDNEQFF.

The chain joins TRBV19 to TRBJ1-1, with no clear D. The CDR3 covers 11 residues. Germline lookup yields CDR1 LNHDA and CDR2 SQIVND (reference sequence). V was shortened by 7 bases and J by 11 bases, with 14 bases between the two germline ends. This CDR3 is CASTYLGLAFF. The CDR3 nucleotides are TGTGCCAGTACGTACCTTGGTTTGGCTTTCTTT.

This clonotype occurred many times. The CDR3 nucleotides read TGCGCCAGCAGCTTGGGGGGCGAAGAGACCCAGTACTTC. It is translated as CASSLGGEETQYF. The chain combines TRBV5-1 with TRBJ2-5; D may be TRBD1 (5 bases). The CDR3 consists of 13 residues. CDR1 and CDR2 (germline): SGHRS, YFSETQ. The V end was cut by 0 bases, the J end by 3 bases, with 6 bases between.

This clonotype has a handful of counts. The genes are TRBV7-3 and TRBJ2-7; tentative D call: TRBD2 (6 bases). V was clipped by 3 bases and J by 6 bases, with 15 bases between them. The CDR3 extends over 14 amino acids. Germline assignment: CDR1 SGHTA and CDR2 FQGTGA. The CDR3 DNA reads as TGTGCCAGCAGCTTTAATCCCCATAGCGGCGAGCAGTACTTC. This encodes CASSFNPHSGEQYF.

In its sample, this clonotype was seen many times. The genes are TRBV27 and TRBJ2-7; D may correspond to TRBD1 or TRBD2 (5 bases each). The ends were cut back, 6 bases at V and 4 bases at J, with 19 bases in the middle. The CDR3 sequence is 15 residues long. The V gene's germline CDR1 is MNHEY and CDR2 SMNVEV (reference sequence). The CDR3 DNA reads as TGTGCCAGCAGCACCGCCGGGACCCGGGTGTACGAGCAGTACTTC. Amino acid sequence: CASSTAGTRVYEQYF.

The rearrangement joins TRBV4-1 to TRBJ1-5; a possible D gene is TRBD1 (6 bases). Trimming stripped 4 bases from V and 5 bases from J, with 12 bases between. The CDR3 is 14 residues long. The germline V gene has CDR1 MGHRA and CDR2 YSYEKL. The chain's CDR3 is CASSRRTDYQPQHF. The DNA of the CDR3 is TGCGCCAGCAGCCGTAGGACAGATTATCAGCCCCAGCATTTT.

This clonotype was seen a few times. The CDR3 DNA is TGCAGTGCTAGTGGGGCGGGGGACACAGATACGCAGTATTTT. Translating it yields CSASGAGDTDTQYF. This rearrangement joins TRBV20-1 to TRBJ2-3; the match to TRBD2 covers 7 bases. Per germline, CDR1 DFQATT and CDR2 SNEGSKA (reference sequence). The CDR3 loop spans 14 amino acids. V gave up 3 bases and J gave up 2 bases; unmatched junction bases: 5.

This clonotype was seen ten or more times. The genes are TRBV12-3 or TRBV12-4 and TRBJ1-5, with 7 bases matching TRBD1. There are 14 residues in the CDR3. The V segment lost 7 bases and the J segment 9 bases; nucleotides outside the gene matches: 12. The CDR3 loop reads CASTVDRASLPQHF. The CDR3 DNA is TGTGCCAGCACCGTAGACAGGGCCAGTTTGCCCCAGCATTTT.

This clonotype was counted many times. The J gene is TRBJ2-7, the V gene TRBV12-3 or TRBV12-4; tentatively, D is TRBD1 (5 bases). The CDR3 loop spans 14 amino acids. V was trimmed by 8 bases and J by 3 bases, leaving 17 bases between them. CDR3 region: CASANADSIYEQYF. In nucleotides, the CDR3 is TGTGCCAGCGCTAACGCTGACAGTATCTACGAGCAGTACTTC.

This clonotype has a count of ten or more. V is TRBV6-1 and J is TRBJ1-5; D gene unclear. CDR3 length: 13 amino acids. Trimming cost V 4 bases and J 5 bases, with 9 bases left between them. The germline V gene encodes CDR1 MNHNS and CDR2 SASEGT. The CDR3 reads CASSVEVDQPQHF. The CDR3 coding sequence is TGTGCCAGCAGTGTGGAGGTTGATCAGCCCCAGCATTTT.

This clonotype has at least ten counts. The chain uses TRBV5-1 and TRBJ2-3; 10 positions agree with TRBD2. CDR3 size: 15 residues. The junction had 3 bases not matched to a gene; V was cut back by 0 bases and J by 5 bases. The germline CDR1 and CDR2 sequences are SGHRS and YFSETQ. In nucleotides, the CDR3 is TGCGCCAGCAGCTTGGGGACTAGCGGCGGAGATACGCAGTATTTT. Translation gives CASSLGTSGGDTQYF.

Only a few counts were recorded for this clonotype. The V gene is TRBV9, the J gene TRBJ2-7; 7 bases line up with TRBD2. V shed 0 bases, J shed 4 bases, and the junction held 1 base outside the gene matches. Germline V lookup: CDR1 SGDLS, CDR2 YYNGEE. CDR3 length equals 13 residues. CDR3 amino acids: CASSVDGRYEQYF. CDR3 coding DNA: TGTGCCAGCAGCGTAGACGGGAGGTACGAGCAGTACTTC. The full variable domain, its missing parts supplied by reference TRBV9 and TRBJ2-7, is DSGVTQTPKHLITATGQRVTLRCSPRSGDLSVYWYQQSLDQGLQFLIQYYNGEERAKGNILERFSAQQFPDLHSELNLSSLELGDSALYFCASSVDGRYEQYFGPGTRLTVT.